A single sample gave rise to the 19 T cell receptor beta chains below, sequenced in a study of CD8+CD57+ T cells in acquired aplastic anemia. The TCR beta profiling, which covered VDJ combination and CDR3 sequence, was carried out using genomic DNA as the template. MiXCR was run by TCRdb on the reads, yielding one entry per CDR3 protein. Altogether 200,000 to 250,000 distinct CDR3 sequences are present, almost 35% being singletons, with the ten largest covering about 1.1%. Specimen: sorted CD4+, CD8+, or CD8+CD57+ T cells (not recorded which) from PBMCs. Source of these receptors: a human donor in good health, serving as a control.

To note about this clonotype: The final CDR3 position lacks the conserved phenylalanine or tryptophan, pointing to a likely read error. The CDR3 coding sequence is TGTGCCAGCAGAGAGACAGGGTTTAATTCACCCCTCCACCTT. Amino acid sequence: CASRETGFNSPLHL. This chain joins TRBV2 and TRBJ1-6, with 7 bases matching TRBD1. Germline V gives CDR1 SNHLY, CDR2 FYNNEI. CDR3 size: 14 residues. The V gene end was trimmed by 6 bases and the J gene end by 6 bases; junction bases not matched to a gene: 5.

This clonotype was seen only a few times. The J gene is TRBJ2-1, the V gene TRBV3-1, with D perhaps TRBD2 (5 bases). The CDR3 spans 11 residues. The V gene lost 3 bases and the J gene lost 12 bases, with 9 bases spanning the gap. Germline values: CDR1 LGHDT, CDR2 YNNKEL (reference sequence). The CDR3 region has the DNA TGTGCCAGCAGCCAGGGAGTTGGGCAGTTCTTC. This encodes CASSQGVGQFF.

Only a few counts were recorded for this clonotype. The V and J genes are TRBV6-5 and TRBJ2-1; D might be TRBD1 (6 bases). The germline V gene has CDR1 MNHEY and CDR2 SVGAGI. The V end was cut by 4 bases, the J end by 9 bases, with 13 bases between. CDR3 length equals 13 residues. The DNA of the CDR3 is TGTGCCAGCAGTTCTACCACAGGGTTTGAGCAGTTCTTC. Translated, it gives CASSSTTGFEQFF.

This clonotype showed up just a few times. This chain joins TRBV6-1 and TRBJ1-1, with D possibly being TRBD1 (5 bases). The CDR3 loop spans 14 amino acids. Trimming shortened V by 4 bases and J by 4 bases, and 13 bases separated the two germline ends. The V gene's germline CDR1 is MNHNS and CDR2 SASEGT. The DNA for the CDR3 is TGTGCCAGCAGTGGAATAACGAGGGGCACTGAAGCTTTCTTT. It is translated as CASSGITRGTEAFF.

This clonotype was detected ten times or more. The chain employs TRBV20-1 and TRBJ1-5; weak D call: TRBD1 (5 bases). V lost 3 bases and J lost 0, with 9 bases in between. This CDR3 is 14 amino acids long. CDR1 and CDR2 (germline): DFQATT, SNEGSKA (reference sequence). Written as DNA, the CDR3 is TGCAGTGCTAGGGGGGGACTTAGCAATCAGCCCCAGCATTTT. This sequence encodes CSARGGLSNQPQHF.

This clonotype was recorded at least ten times. The V call is TRBV7-9, the J call TRBJ1-5; no clear D gene. The CDR3 length is 15 residues. Germline lookup yields CDR1 SEHNR and CDR2 FQNEAQ (reference sequence). Trimming shortened V by 5 bases and J by 0 bases, and 11 bases separated the two germline ends. The CDR3 protein is CASSAKGPSNQPQHF. Written as DNA, the CDR3 is TGTGCCAGCAGCGCCAAGGGTCCTAGCAATCAGCCCCAGCATTTT.

The table lists this clonotype with many counts. The J gene is TRBJ1-5, the V gene TRBV6-1; 8 positions match TRBD1. Trimming took 6 bases from V and 11 from J; bases not matched to a gene: 9. The CDR3 runs to 13 residues. Germline V gene lookup returns CDR1 MNHNS and CDR2 SASEGT. This CDR3 reads CASRPGGGWAQHF. CDR3 coding DNA: TGTGCCAGCAGACCAGGGGGCGGGTGGGCCCAGCATTTT.

V is TRBV29-1 and J is TRBJ1-2; no reliable D call. This CDR3 spans 13 amino acids. V was cut by 7 bases and J by 4 bases, with 16 bases left in between. Germline V lookup: CDR1 SQVTM, CDR2 ANQGSEA. CDR3 bases: TGCAGCGCAGGACGGGTATTTGGCTATGGCTACACCTTC. Translating it yields CSAGRVFGYGYTF.

This clonotype was counted only a few times. This may stem from a read error, because a much larger clone lies one nucleotide away. The CDR3 loop is CAGSLGSHNEQFF. CDR3 nucleotide sequence: TGTGCCGGCAGCTTGGGGTCGCACAATGAGCAGTTCTTC. The rearrangement links TRBV7-8 to TRBJ2-1; D is ambiguous. The CDR3 spans 13 residues. Germline assignment: CDR1 SGHVS and CDR2 FQNEAQ.

This clonotype appeared many times. The chain couples TRBV4-2 to TRBJ2-7; 11 nucleotides agree with TRBD2. Trimming cost V 0 bases and J 1 base; bases outside gene matches: 8. Germline CDR1 and CDR2: LGHNA and YNFKEQ. The CDR3 is 18 amino acids. CDR3 in DNA: TGTGCCAGCAGCCAAGAGGGGGGGAGACTAGCGGGGTCCTACGAGCAGTACTTC. Protein product: CASSQEGGRLAGSYEQYF.

A few counts support this clonotype. V and J are TRBV28 and TRBJ2-1; a possible D gene is TRBD2 (5 bases). The CDR3 spans 11 residues. With 4 bases removed from V and 14 bases from J, the gap between germline ends came to 12 bases. The germline V gene has CDR1 MDHEN and CDR2 SYDVKM. CDR3 protein: CASSSTSPKFF. The CDR3 DNA follows: TGTGCCAGCAGTTCAACTAGTCCGAAGTTCTTC.

This clonotype was seen a single time. A junction end diverges from the germline sequence, so it may reflect a read error. V and J are TRBV6-4 and TRBJ2-7; D call uncertain. Germline CDR1 and CDR2: MRHNA and SNTAGT. The CDR3 spans 15 residues. The CDR3 DNA is TGTGCCAGCAGTGACGTCCGGGTGCCTAACTACGAGCAGTGCTTC. Translation: CASSDVRVPNYEQCF.

This clonotype has a handful of counts. The chain couples TRBV7-2 to TRBJ1-5; D call uncertain. Trimming removed 4 bases from V and 7 bases from J, with 11 bases in between. Germline lookup yields CDR1 SGHTA and CDR2 FQGNSA. The CDR3 extends over 13 amino acids. The CDR3 loop reads CASSSGLKQPQHF. The CDR3 bases are TGTGCCAGCAGCTCCGGACTGAAACAGCCCCAGCATTTT.

Ten or more counts support this clonotype. V and J are TRBV2 and TRBJ2-3, with 7 bases lining up with TRBD2. After removal of 4 bases from V and 1 base from J, the junction contained 5 bases not matched to a gene. Germline V gene lookup returns CDR1 SNHLY and CDR2 FYNNEI. CDR3 length: 15 residues. As DNA, the CDR3 is TGTGCCAGCAGTGGAGAGCGGGGAGGCACAGATACGCAGTATTTT. It codes for CASSGERGGTDTQYF.

J is TRBJ2-2 and V is TRBV20-1, with 9 bases identical to TRBD1. Germline-derived CDR1 and CDR2 are DFQATT and SNEGSKA (reference sequence). The CDR3 consists of 14 residues. The trim removed 5 bases at V and 3 bases at J, leaving 4 bases unmatched. The CDR3 loop is CSAVGDRDTGELFF. CDR3 DNA: TGCAGTGCTGTCGGGGACAGGGACACCGGGGAGCTGTTTTTT.

V gene TRBV6-5 combines with J gene TRBJ1-2; 7 positions match TRBD1. Trimming removed 0 bases from V and 7 bases from J; junction bases left unmatched: 5. The CDR3 totals 14 residues. CDR1 and CDR2 (germline): MNHEY, SVGAGI. CDR3 protein: CASSYSRTGGGYTF. The CDR3 coding sequence is TGTGCCAGCAGTTACTCCCGGACAGGAGGTGGCTACACCTTC.

There are a few counts of this clonotype. This chain connects TRBV11-2 to TRBJ2-1, with 8 bases identical to TRBD2. The trim removed 6 bases at V and 1 base at J, leaving 5 bases unmatched. This CDR3 is 15 amino acids long. The germline V gene has CDR1 SGHAT and CDR2 FQNNGV. The chain's CDR3 is CASRTIAGSYNEQFF. Written as DNA, the CDR3 is TGTGCCAGCAGAACCATAGCGGGGTCCTACAATGAGCAGTTCTTC.

This clonotype occurred a few times. This chain uses TRBV14 with TRBJ1-1; the match to TRBD1 covers 8 bases. The ends lost 3 bases at V and 3 bases at J; junction bases unmatched: 6. CDR3 length equals 15 residues. Per the germline V gene, CDR1 is SGHDN and CDR2 is FVKESK. As DNA, the CDR3 is TGTGCCAGCAGCCAGAGCCGGACAGGGCACACTGAAGCTTTCTTT. This translates into CASSQSRTGHTEAFF.

A word on this clonotype: At one end the junction does not follow the germline gene, possibly because of a read error. This chain connects TRBV2 to TRBJ1-1, with D unresolved. The CDR3 spans 15 residues. Germline V CDR1 and CDR2: SNHLY, FYNNEI. The CDR3 DNA sequence: TGTGCCAGCAGTTTCGGGAATCAATGGAGGACTGAAGCTCTCTTT. This sequence encodes CASSFGNQWRTEALF.